The 26 T cell receptor beta chains reported below all come from one sample, sequenced in a study of blood T cells in healthy people across ages (dated by TCRdb to between 2014 and 2017). Library preparation used 5' RACE. The listed sequencing device is Illumina HiSeq 2500. A second PCR of roughly 7 to 11 cycles was performed with a sample-barcoded 5' primer and a J-beta primer mix. TCRdb trimmed public reads at Q25 via fastp, called clones via MiXCR and kept in-frame beta chains. Rows are combined by CDR3 protein, so each entry shows the most common genes and DNA. The sample table contains 700,000 to 800,000 distinct CDR3 sequences; only one count was recorded for roughly 43% of them. In total, the top ten clones hold 20% to 25% of the sample. The sequenced material came from blood. The receptor set was obtained from an older woman in good health.

This sequence joins TRBV5-1 and TRBJ1-2, with TRBD1 identical over 8 bases. J gave up 4 bases and V 4 bases, and 9 bases lay outside the gene matches. CDR3 length: 15 residues. Germline V CDR1 and CDR2: SGHRS, YFSETQ. The CDR3 spells CASSLDRGGPYGYTF. Here the CDR3 DNA reads TGCGCCAGCAGCCTTGACAGGGGAGGCCCCTATGGCTACACCTTC.

The chain uses TRBV13 and TRBJ2-1; TRBD2 agrees at 7 bases. The CDR3 runs 13 residues. Germline V CDR1 and CDR2: PRHDT, FYEKMQ (reference sequence). V lost 5 bases to trimming and J lost 10 bases; unmatched junction nucleotides: 8. In nucleotides, the CDR3 is TGTGCCAGCAGCGTGGGGCCCGGGGGGGAGCAGTTCTTC. This encodes CASSVGPGGEQFF.

This chain links TRBV12-3 or TRBV12-4 with TRBJ1-2; perhaps TRBD1 as D (5 bases). Trimming removed 6 bases at V and 0 bases at J, with 20 bases between. The CDR3 totals 17 residues. The CDR3 spells CASSQGWGWAANYGYTF. The CDR3 DNA reads as TGTGCCAGCAGCCAGGGATGGGGGTGGGCAGCTAACTATGGCTACACCTTC.

The CDR3 here is CASRPQVQGGYEQYF. In nucleotides, the CDR3 is TGTGCCAGCAGACCCCAGGTACAGGGAGGCTACGAGCAGTACTTC. The V gene is TRBV7-2, the J gene TRBJ2-7; either TRBD1 or TRBD2 may fit D (6 bases each). The CDR3 is 15 residues long. CDR1 is SGHTA, CDR2 FQGNSA, per germline. V dropped 6 bases and J dropped 3 bases, with 18 bases sitting between them.

This chain joins TRBV14 and TRBJ1-4; D remains unclear. V gave up 4 bases and J gave up 15 bases, with 18 bases separating them. In germline, CDR1 is SGHDN, CDR2 FVKESK. The CDR3 consists of 13 residues. CDR3 in DNA: TGTGCCAGCAGCCTAAAAATCGCCGGAAGATTGTTTTTT. It is translated as CASSLKIAGRLFF.

Note on this clonotype: A read error may explain this, as a much larger clone is one base away. The rearrangement uses TRBV4-3 and TRBJ2-4; D is tentatively TRBD1 or TRBD2 (5 bases each). Judging by the DNA end, TRBJ2-7 fits better; the J call may be wrong. CDR1 is LGHNA, CDR2 YSLEER, per germline. The CDR3 is 16 amino acids. CDR3 nucleotides: TGCGCCAGCAGCCAAGAAGGGAGACAGTCCTCCTACGAGCAGTACTTC. Translation: CASSQEGRQSSYEQYF.

The table lists this clonotype with many counts. The chain has TRBV7-2 and TRBJ2-1; maybe TRBD2 (5 bases). This CDR3 spans 10 amino acids. Germline CDR1 SGHTA, CDR2 FQGNSA. The V and J ends lost 8 bases and 6 bases respectively, with 5 bases between them. In nucleotides, the CDR3 is TGTGCCAGCCGGGGCAATGAGCAGTTCTTC. Protein sequence: CASRGNEQFF.

The table lists this clonotype with many counts. The CDR3 spells CAISESTSVGNEQFF. CDR3 coding DNA: TGTGCCATCAGTGAGTCGACTAGCGTCGGCAATGAGCAGTTCTTC. The chain recombines TRBV10-3 with TRBJ2-1, with 8 bases identical to TRBD2. The CDR3 is 15 amino acids. The germline CDR1 and CDR2 sequences are ENHRY and SYGVKD. V was clipped by 0 bases and J by 6 bases; unmatched bases: 4.

This chain connects TRBV20-1 to TRBJ2-1, with D possibly TRBD1 on 5 matching bases. V shed 6 bases and J shed 0 bases, with 15 bases lying between them. CDR1 is DFQATT, CDR2 SNEGSKA, per germline (reference sequence). The CDR3 is 15 residues long. CDR3: CSAHRPVSSYNEQFF. The CDR3, as DNA: TGCAGTGCCCACAGGCCCGTGAGCTCCTACAATGAGCAGTTCTTC.

J is TRBJ2-4 and V is TRBV4-3; 11 nucleotides line up with TRBD2. Germline V lookup: CDR1 LGHNA, CDR2 YSLEER. The V segment lost 4 bases and the J segment 7 bases; nucleotides outside the gene matches: 12. The CDR3 has 17 residues. CDR3 DNA sequence: TGCGCCAGCAGCCTCCAAACTAGCGGGGGTGGGGGGAACATTCAGTACTTC. Its protein is CASSLQTSGGGGNIQYF.

This clonotype turned up a few times. The rearrangement links TRBV11-1 to TRBJ2-3, with a tentative D call TRBD2 (6 bases). Trimming cost V 3 bases and J 3 bases, with 13 bases left between them. This CDR3 spans 15 amino acids. Per the germline V gene, CDR1 is SGHAT and CDR2 is FQDESV (reference sequence). The CDR3 DNA sequence: TGTGCCAGCAGCTTTGGGACTCGGGCAACAGATACGCAGTATTTT. Residues: CASSFGTRATDTQYF.

This clonotype was detected ten times or more. The chain joins TRBV29-1 to TRBJ2-5, with D hard to call. The V end was cut by 2 bases, the J end by 3 bases, with 4 bases between. CDR3 length: 11 amino acids. Germline CDR1 is SQVTM and CDR2 is ANQGSEA. The DNA for the CDR3 is TGCAGCGTTGAAAGGGAAGAGACCCAGTACTTC. This codes for CSVEREETQYF. The whole variable domain, filled in from reference TRBV29-1 and TRBJ2-5, reads SAVISQKPSRDICQRGTSLTIQCQVDSQVTMMFWYRQQPGQSLTLIATANQGSEATYESGFVIDKFPISRPNLTFSTLTVSNMSPEDSSIYLCSVEREETQYFGPGTRLLVL.

The gene calls are TRBV4-3 and TRBJ2-1; the D gene is possibly TRBD1 (6 bases). Germline V gene lookup returns CDR1 LGHNA and CDR2 YSLEER. The CDR3 covers 16 residues. Trimming shortened V by 1 base and J by 2 bases, and 12 bases separated the two germline ends. The CDR3 nucleotides read TGCGCCAGCAGCCAAGGAGGTGGGACACCCTACAATGAGCAGTTCTTC. This gives the protein CASSQGGGTPYNEQFF.

This clonotype was counted between two and nine times. V and J are TRBV5-1 and TRBJ2-5; D is possibly TRBD1 (6 bases). TRBJ2-7 explains the end of the DNA better; the J call may be wrong. Per germline, CDR1 SGHRS and CDR2 YFSETQ. CDR3 size: 15 residues. CDR3 DNA: TGCGCCAGCAGCCCATCAGGGGACCGGCACTACGAGCAGTACTTC. This sequence encodes CASSPSGDRHYEQYF.

The V and J genes are TRBV20-1 and TRBJ2-7, with a weak D call TRBD2 (5 bases). The better agreement between TRBJ2-5 and the DNA end casts doubt on the J call. CDR3 length equals 17 residues. CDR1 and CDR2 from the germline V gene are DFQATT and SNEGSKA (reference sequence). The CDR3 DNA follows: TGCAGTGCTAGAGACTCTTCCCCGAGGGAATTAGGAGAGACCCAGTACTTC. Translating gives CSARDSSPRELGETQYF.

This clonotype was counted only a few times. Compared with germline, one end of the junction differs, possibly owing to a read error. The CDR3 DNA reads as TGCAGCGTTGATGGACAGCGCTATGGCCACACCTTC. It is translated as CSVDGQRYGHTF. This chain uses TRBV29-1 with TRBJ1-2; D is perhaps TRBD1 (6 bases). Germline CDR1 and CDR2: SQVTM and ANQGSEA. The length of the CDR3 is 12 residues. The full variable domain, completed using reference TRBV29-1 and TRBJ1-2, is SAVISQKPSRDICQRGTSLTIQCQVDSQVTMMFWYRQQPGQSLTLIATANQGSEATYESGFVIDKFPISRPNLTFSTLTVSNMSPEDSSIYLCSVDGQRYGHTFGSGTRLTVV.

This clonotype turned up a few times. This chain joins TRBV6-2 or TRBV6-3 and TRBJ2-3; D uncertain. The CDR3 contains 16 residues. CDR1 and CDR2 from the germline V gene are MNHEY and SVGEGT. The V gene lost 0 bases and the J gene lost 3 bases, with 13 bases spanning the gap. CDR3: CASSYSGYGPTDTQYF. The CDR3 DNA sequence: TGTGCCAGCAGTTACTCGGGTTACGGACCTACAGATACGCAGTATTTT.

This chain connects TRBV7-9 to TRBJ2-3; D gene unclear. This CDR3 has 16 residues. Germline values: CDR1 SEHNR, CDR2 FQNEAQ (reference sequence). The V and J ends lost 1 base and 2 bases respectively, with 13 bases between them. CDR3 amino acids: CASSLGRTSSTDTQYF. The CDR3 DNA follows: TGTGCCAGCAGCTTAGGTCGGACCTCTTCCACAGATACGCAGTATTTT.

The V and J genes are TRBV5-6 and TRBJ2-7, with 7 bases identical to TRBD1. Germline loops: CDR1 SGHDT, CDR2 YYEEEE. The junction had 15 bases not matched to a gene; V was cut back by 6 bases and J by 0 bases. The CDR3 has 17 residues. The CDR3 loop reads CASNKGADSPSSYEQYF. CDR3 bases: TGTGCCAGCAATAAGGGGGCTGACTCCCCGAGCTCCTACGAGCAGTACTTC.

The chain uses TRBV25-1 and TRBJ2-5, with D tentatively TRBD1 (6 bases). Germline-derived CDR1 and CDR2 are MGHDK and SYGVNS. This CDR3 region has 15 residues. V was shortened by 4 bases and J by 0 bases, with 12 bases between the two germline ends. This CDR3 reads CASSVPDRYQETQYF. Written as DNA, the CDR3 is TGTGCCAGCAGTGTCCCGGACAGATACCAAGAGACCCAGTACTTC.

This clonotype was picked up a small number of times. The chain joins TRBV20-1 to TRBJ2-5; perhaps TRBD2 as D (6 bases). The germline gives CDR1 DFQATT, CDR2 SNEGSKA (reference sequence). This CDR3 contains 15 residues. Trimming shortened V by 2 bases and J by 0 bases, and 13 bases separated the two germline ends. The CDR3 sequence is CSARLRDWYQETQYF. In DNA form, the CDR3 reads TGCAGTGCTAGACTCCGGGACTGGTACCAAGAGACCCAGTACTTC.

The chain has TRBV7-9 and TRBJ2-6, with D possibly being TRBD1 or TRBD2 (6 bases each). This CDR3 contains 17 residues. The germline V gene encodes CDR1 SEHNR and CDR2 FQNEAQ (reference sequence). Trimming took off 1 base at V and 0 bases at J, with 10 bases between the two ends. The CDR3 sequence is CASSLGGGHSGANVLTF. DNA for the CDR3: TGTGCCAGCAGCTTAGGAGGGGGGCACTCTGGGGCCAACGTCCTGACTTTC.

V usage is TRBV6-1 and J usage is TRBJ2-1, with TRBD2 matching over 7 bases. Judging by the DNA end, TRBJ2-7 fits better; the J call may be wrong. Per the germline V gene, CDR1 is MNHNS and CDR2 is SASEGT. The CDR3 has 15 amino acids. CDR3 sequence: CASSEETGGYNEQYF. The CDR3 nucleotides read TGTGCCAGCAGTGAAGAGACGGGAGGCTACAATGAGCAGTACTTC.

The gene calls are TRBV4-2 and TRBJ2-4; 15 bases map to TRBD2. Germline V gene data show CDR1 as LGHNA and CDR2 as YNFKEQ. With V trimmed by 3 bases and J by 0 bases, 6 bases remained unmatched. The CDR3 is 19 amino acids. CDR3 sequence: CASSQEGLAGGLAKNIQYF. The CDR3 DNA follows: TGTGCCAGCAGCCAGGAGGGACTAGCGGGGGGCCTAGCCAAAAACATTCAGTACTTC.

This clonotype was found once. The chain recombines TRBV19 with TRBJ2-7, with D perhaps TRBD1 (6 bases). V was clipped by 4 bases and J by 6 bases, with 13 bases between them. Germline values: CDR1 LNHDA, CDR2 SQIVND (reference sequence). CDR3 length equals 13 residues. CDR3 bases: TGTGCCAGTAGTACCGGGACACTGGGCGAGCAGTACTTC. As protein: CASSTGTLGEQYF.

The rearrangement links TRBV10-3 to TRBJ2-3, with 10 bases identical to TRBD2. Germline V lookup: CDR1 ENHRY, CDR2 SYGVKD. The junction had 1 base not matched to a gene; V was cut back by 6 bases and J by 4 bases. The CDR3 spans 13 residues. The CDR3 region has the DNA TGTGCCATCAGGGGGACTAGCGCAGATACGCAGTATTTT. This translates into CAIRGTSADTQYF.